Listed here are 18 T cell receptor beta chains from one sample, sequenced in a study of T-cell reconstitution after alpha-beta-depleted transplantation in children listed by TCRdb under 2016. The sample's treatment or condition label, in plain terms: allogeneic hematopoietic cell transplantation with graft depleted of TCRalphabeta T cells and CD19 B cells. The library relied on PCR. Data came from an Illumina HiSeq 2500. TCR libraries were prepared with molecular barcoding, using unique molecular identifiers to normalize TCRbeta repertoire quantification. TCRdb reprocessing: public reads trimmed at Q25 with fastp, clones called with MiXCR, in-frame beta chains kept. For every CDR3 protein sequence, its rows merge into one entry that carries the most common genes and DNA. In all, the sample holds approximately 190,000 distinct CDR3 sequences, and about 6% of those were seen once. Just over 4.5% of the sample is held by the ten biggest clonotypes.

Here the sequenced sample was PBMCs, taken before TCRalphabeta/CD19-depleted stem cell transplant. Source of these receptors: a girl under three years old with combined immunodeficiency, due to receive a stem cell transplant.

The CDR3 bases are TGTGCCAGCAGCTTAGTTGAATGGAGCGGCCGAGAGACCCAGTACTTC. It is translated as CASSLVEWSGRETQYF. The chain has TRBV11-3 and TRBJ2-5; D is possibly TRBD2 (5 bases). Germline V gene sequence: CDR1 SGHNT, CDR2 YENEEA. The CDR3 consists of 16 residues. Trimming took off 1 base at V and 4 bases at J, with 16 bases between the two ends.

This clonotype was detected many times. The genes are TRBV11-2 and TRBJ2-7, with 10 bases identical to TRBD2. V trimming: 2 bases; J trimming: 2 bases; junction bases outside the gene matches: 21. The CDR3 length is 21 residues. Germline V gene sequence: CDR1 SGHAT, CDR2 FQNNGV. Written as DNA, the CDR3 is TGTGCCAGCAGCTTATTAGGTTGGGGGGCTACCCTAGCGGGAGTTCCCTACGAGCAGTACTTC. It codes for CASSLLGWGATLAGVPYEQYF.

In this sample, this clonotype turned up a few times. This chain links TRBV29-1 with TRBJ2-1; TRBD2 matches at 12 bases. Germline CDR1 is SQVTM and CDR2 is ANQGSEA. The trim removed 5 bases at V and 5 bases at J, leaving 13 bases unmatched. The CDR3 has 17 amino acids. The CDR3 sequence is CSVYPTFTSGGHNEQFF. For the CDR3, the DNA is TGCAGCGTTTATCCAACCTTCACTAGCGGGGGGCACAATGAGCAGTTCTTC.

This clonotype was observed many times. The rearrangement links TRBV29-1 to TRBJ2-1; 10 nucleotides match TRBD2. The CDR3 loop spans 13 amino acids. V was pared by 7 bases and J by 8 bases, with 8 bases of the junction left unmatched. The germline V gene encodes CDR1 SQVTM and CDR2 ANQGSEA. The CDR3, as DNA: TGCAGCGCTCTACTAGCGGGAACGGATGAGCAGTTCTTC. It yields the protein CSALLAGTDEQFF.

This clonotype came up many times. Written as DNA, the CDR3 is TGTGCCAGCAGCCCAACGGCGGCAGTCCAAGAGACCCAGTACTTC. Protein: CASSPTAAVQETQYF. The chain carries TRBV9 and TRBJ2-5; D uncertain. The V gene lost 4 bases and the J gene lost 1 base, with 14 bases spanning the gap. The CDR3 length is 15 residues. Germline V gene lookup returns CDR1 SGDLS and CDR2 YYNGEE. Full variable domain (rest looked up from reference TRBV9 and TRBJ2-5): DSGVTQTPKHLITATGQRVTLRCSPRSGDLSVYWYQQSLDQGLQFLIQYYNGEERAKGNILERFSAQQFPDLHSELNLSSLELGDSALYFCASSPTAAVQETQYFGPGTRLLVL.

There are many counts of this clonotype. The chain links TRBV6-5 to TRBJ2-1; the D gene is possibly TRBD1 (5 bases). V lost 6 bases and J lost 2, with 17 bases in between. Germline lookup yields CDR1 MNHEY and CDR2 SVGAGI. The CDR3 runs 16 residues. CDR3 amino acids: CASSPIRVLTYNEQFF. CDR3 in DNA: TGTGCCAGCAGCCCTATCAGGGTCCTCACCTACAATGAGCAGTTCTTC.

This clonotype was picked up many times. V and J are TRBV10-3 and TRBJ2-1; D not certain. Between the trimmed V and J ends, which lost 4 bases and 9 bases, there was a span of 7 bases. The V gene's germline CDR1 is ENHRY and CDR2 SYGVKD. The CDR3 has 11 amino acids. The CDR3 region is CAISVSGEQFF. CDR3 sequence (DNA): TGTGCCATCAGTGTTTCGGGTGAGCAGTTCTTC.

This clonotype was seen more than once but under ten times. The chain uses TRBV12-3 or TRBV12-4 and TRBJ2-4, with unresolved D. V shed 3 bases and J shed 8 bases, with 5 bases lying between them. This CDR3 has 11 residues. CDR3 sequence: CASSFGYIQYF. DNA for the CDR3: TGTGCCAGCAGTTTTGGGTACATTCAGTACTTC.

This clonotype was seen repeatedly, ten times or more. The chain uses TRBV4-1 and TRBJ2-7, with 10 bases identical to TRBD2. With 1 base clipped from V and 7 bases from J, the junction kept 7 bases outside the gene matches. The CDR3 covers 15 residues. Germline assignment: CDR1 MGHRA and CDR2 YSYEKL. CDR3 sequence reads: CASSQGGLAAWEQYF. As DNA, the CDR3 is TGCGCCAGCAGCCAAGGTGGACTAGCGGCCTGGGAGCAGTACTTC.

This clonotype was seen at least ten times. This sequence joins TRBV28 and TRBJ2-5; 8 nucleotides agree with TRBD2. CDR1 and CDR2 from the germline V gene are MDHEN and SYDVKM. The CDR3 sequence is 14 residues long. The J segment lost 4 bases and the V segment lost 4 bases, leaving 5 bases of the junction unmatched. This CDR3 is CASSSTGGAETQYF. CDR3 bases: TGTGCCAGCAGTTCCACCGGGGGGGCAGAGACCCAGTACTTC.

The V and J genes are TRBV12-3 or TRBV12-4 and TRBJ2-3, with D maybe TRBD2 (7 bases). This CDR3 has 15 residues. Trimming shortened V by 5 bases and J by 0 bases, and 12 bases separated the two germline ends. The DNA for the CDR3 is TGTGCCAGCAGTGCGGGGGCGGCTAGCACAGATACGCAGTATTTT. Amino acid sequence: CASSAGAASTDTQYF.

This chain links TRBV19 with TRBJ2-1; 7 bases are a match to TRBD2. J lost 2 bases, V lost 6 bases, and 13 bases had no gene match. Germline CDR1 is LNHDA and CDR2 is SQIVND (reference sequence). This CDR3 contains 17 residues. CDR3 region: CASRPRQREAAYNEQFF. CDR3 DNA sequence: TGTGCCAGTAGACCTAGACAGCGGGAAGCGGCCTACAATGAGCAGTTCTTC.

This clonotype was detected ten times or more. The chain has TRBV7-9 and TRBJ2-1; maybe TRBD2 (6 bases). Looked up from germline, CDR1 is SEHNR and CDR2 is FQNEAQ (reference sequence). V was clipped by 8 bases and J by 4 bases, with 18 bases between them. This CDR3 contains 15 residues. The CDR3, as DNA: TGTGCCAGCGGAGGAGGTGGGACTGGATACAATGAGCAGTTCTTC. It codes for CASGGGGTGYNEQFF. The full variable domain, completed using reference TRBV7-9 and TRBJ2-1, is DTGVSQNPRHKITKRGQNVTFRCDPISEHNRLYWYRQTLGQGPEFLTYFQNEAQLEKSRLLSDRFSAERPKGSFSTLEIQRTEQGDSAMYLCASGGGGTGYNEQFFGPGTRLTVL.

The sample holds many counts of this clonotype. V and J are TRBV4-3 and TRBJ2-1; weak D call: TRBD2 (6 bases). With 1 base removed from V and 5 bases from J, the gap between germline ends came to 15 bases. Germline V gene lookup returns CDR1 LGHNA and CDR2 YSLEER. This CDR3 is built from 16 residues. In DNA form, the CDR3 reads TGCGCCAGCAGCCAAGTTCGCGGGATTAGAAACAATGAGCAGTTCTTC. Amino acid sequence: CASSQVRGIRNNEQFF.

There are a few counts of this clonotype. CDR3 amino acids: CASGDPGRGYTF. The CDR3 nucleotides read TGTGCCAGCGGGGACCCGGGGCGAGGCTACACCTTC. The V gene is TRBV12-3 or TRBV12-4, the J gene TRBJ1-2; possible D gene TRBD1, 5 bases. V was cut by 8 bases and J by 8 bases, with 15 bases left in between. The CDR3 length is 12 residues.

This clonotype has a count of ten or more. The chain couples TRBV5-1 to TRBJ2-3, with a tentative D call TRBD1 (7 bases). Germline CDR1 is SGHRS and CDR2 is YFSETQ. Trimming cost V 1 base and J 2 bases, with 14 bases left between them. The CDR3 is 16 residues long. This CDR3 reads CASSLYGGGYTDTQYF. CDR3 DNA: TGCGCCAGCAGCTTGTACGGAGGGGGCTACACAGATACGCAGTATTTT.

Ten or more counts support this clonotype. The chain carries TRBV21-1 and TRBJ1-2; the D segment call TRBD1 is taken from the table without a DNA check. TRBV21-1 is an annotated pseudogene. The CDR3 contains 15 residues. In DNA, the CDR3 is TGTGCCAGCAGCAAAGCGGGGACAGCCCGATATGGCTACACCTTC. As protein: CASSKAGTARYGYTF.

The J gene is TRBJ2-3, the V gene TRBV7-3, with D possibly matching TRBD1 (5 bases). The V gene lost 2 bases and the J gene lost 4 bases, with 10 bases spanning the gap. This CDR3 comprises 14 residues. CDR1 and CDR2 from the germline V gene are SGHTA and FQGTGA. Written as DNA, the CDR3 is TGTGCCAGCAGCTTAGGGGCGTCCCCAGATACGCAGTATTTT. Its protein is CASSLGASPDTQYF.